At least ten counts were recorded for the clone carrying this T cell receptor beta chain. What it recognizes is unknown. Stability of Graves' hyperthyroidism was defined as absent ophthalmopathy progression within 18 months. The source of the sample is a study of T cells in Graves' hyperthyroidism and ophthalmopathy. Study-wide context: Specimen type is peripheral blood, collected at initial diagnosis prior to any treatment. Study results and limitations: Before onset, by a median of around six months, the model predicted ophthalmopathy. Separating ophthalmopathy from stable hyperthyroidism was achieved by a 13 V-J model.

Researchers took RNA transcripts and amplified the TCR beta CDR3 regions from them. The HTBI primer set drove a first-round RT-PCR of the TCR CDR3. TCRdb redid the calling of the multiplex PCR reads with MiXCR, one entry per CDR3 protein. Of 500,000 to 550,000 distinct CDR3 sequences listed, more than 20% are singletons. This CDR3 contains 14 residues. CDR1 MNHNS and CDR2 SASEGT come from the germline V gene. V shed 7 bases and J shed 7 bases, with 14 bases lying between them. The receptor comes from a man between 18 and 29 years old with Graves' hyperthyroidism. Sequencing used blood. V gene TRBV6-1 combines with J gene TRBJ1-6; D remains ambiguous. For the CDR3, the DNA is TGTGCCAGCAACCCTACAGATGCCAATTCACCCCTCCACTTT. This encodes CASNPTDANSPLHF.